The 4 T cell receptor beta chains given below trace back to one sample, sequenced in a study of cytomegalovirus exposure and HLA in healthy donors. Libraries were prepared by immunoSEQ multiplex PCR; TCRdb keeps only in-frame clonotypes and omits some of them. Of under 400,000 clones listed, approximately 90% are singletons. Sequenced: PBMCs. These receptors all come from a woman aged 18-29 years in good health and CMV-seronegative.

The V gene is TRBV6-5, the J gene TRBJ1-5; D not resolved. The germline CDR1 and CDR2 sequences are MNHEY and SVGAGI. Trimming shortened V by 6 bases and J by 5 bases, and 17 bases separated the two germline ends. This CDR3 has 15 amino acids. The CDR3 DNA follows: TGTGCCAGCAGCCCGTGGGAGCAGTCGGATCAGCCCCAGCATTTT. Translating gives CASSPWEQSDQPQHF.

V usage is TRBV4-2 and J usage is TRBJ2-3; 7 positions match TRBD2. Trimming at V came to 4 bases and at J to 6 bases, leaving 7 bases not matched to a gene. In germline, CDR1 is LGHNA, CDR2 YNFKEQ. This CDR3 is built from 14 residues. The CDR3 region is CASSPRGEQDTQYF. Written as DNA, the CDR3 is TGTGCCAGCAGCCCCCGGGGGGAGCAGGATACGCAGTATTTT.

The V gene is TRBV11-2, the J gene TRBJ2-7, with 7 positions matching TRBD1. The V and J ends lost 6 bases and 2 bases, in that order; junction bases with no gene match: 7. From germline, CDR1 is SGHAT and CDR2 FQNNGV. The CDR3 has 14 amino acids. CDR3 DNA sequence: TGTGCCAGCAGAGACAGGGACGTAGCCTACGAGCAGTACTTC. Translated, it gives CASRDRDVAYEQYF.

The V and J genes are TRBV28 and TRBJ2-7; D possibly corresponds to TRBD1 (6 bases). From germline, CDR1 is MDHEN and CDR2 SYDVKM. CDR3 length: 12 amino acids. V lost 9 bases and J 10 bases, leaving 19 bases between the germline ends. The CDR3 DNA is TGTGCCAGTGGTAGTCAGGGGATTGGACAGTACTTC. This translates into CASGSQGIGQYF.